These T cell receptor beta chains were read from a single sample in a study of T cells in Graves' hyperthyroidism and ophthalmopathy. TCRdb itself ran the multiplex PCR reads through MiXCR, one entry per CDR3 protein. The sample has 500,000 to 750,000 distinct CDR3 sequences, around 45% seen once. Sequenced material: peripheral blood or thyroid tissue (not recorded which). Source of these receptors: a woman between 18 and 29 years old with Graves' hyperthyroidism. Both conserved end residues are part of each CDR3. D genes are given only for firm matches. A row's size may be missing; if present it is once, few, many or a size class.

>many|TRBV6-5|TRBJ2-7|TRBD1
TGTGCCAGCAGTAAACACAGGGGGCTATACGAGCAGTACTTC
CASSKHRGLYEQYF
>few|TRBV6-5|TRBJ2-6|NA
TGTGCCAGCAGTTACGGTACTGGGGCCAACGTCCTGACTTTC
CASSYGTGANVLTF
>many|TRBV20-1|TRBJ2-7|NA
TGCAGTGCTAGAGATCTTCTCTACGAGCAGTACTTC
CSARDLLYEQYF
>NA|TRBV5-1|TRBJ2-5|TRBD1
TGCGCCAGCAGGTCTGGGACAGGGGGCGATGAGACCCAGTACTTC
CASRSGTGGDETQYF
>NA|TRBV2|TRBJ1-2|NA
TGTGCCAGCGTTGAAGGTGGTTGGGACCGGTCTAACTATGGCTACACCTTC
CASVEGGWDRSNYGYTF
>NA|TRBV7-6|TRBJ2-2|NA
NA
CASSLEGRGLAGTPGSCFF
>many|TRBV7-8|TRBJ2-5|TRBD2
TGTGCCAGCAGCTACATGACAGGTTTCCTCTTGCTAGCGGGATACGAGACCCAGTACTTC
CASSYMTGFLLLAGYETQYF
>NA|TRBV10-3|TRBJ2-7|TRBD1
TGTGCCATCAGTACGGGACAGGCCGAGGAGCAGTACTTC
CAISTGQAEEQYF
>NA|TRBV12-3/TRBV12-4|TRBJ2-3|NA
TGTGCCAGCAGTGAGTCCTGGACAGATACGCAGTATTTT
CASSESWTDTQYF
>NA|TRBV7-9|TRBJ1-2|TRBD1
TGTGCCAGCAGCTCAGGGACAGGGGGAAGAAACTATGGCTACACCTTC
CASSSGTGGRNYGYTF
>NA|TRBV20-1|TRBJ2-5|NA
TGCAGTGCTGGCTCAGAGACCCAGTACTTC
CSAGSETQYF
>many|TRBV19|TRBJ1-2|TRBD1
TGTGCCAGTAGTCACCCGACAGGGGACTATGGCTACACCTTC
CASSHPTGDYGYTF
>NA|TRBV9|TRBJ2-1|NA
TGTGCCAGCAGCGACCCCCAGAATCCCCTTTACAATGAGCAGTTCTTC
CASSDPQNPLYNEQFF
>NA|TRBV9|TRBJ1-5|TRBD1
TGTGCCAGCAGCTTGGGACAGCCCAATCAGCCCCAGCATTTT
CASSLGQPNQPQHF
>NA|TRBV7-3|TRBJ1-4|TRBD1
TGTGCCAGCAGCTCGGACAGGGAGTTCGGAAAACTGTTTTTT
CASSSDREFGKLFF
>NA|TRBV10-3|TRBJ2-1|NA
TGTGCCATCAGTGTCGAGAGGGCGACCGACAATGAGCAGTTCTTC
CAISVERATDNEQFF
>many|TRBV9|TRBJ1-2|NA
TGTGCCAGCAGCTCAAGATTTCGGGGTCACTATGGCTACACCTTC
CASSSRFRGHYGYTF
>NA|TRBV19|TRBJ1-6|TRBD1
TGTGCCAGTAGTAGGGCGGGCAGGGGGACCTATAATTCACCCCTCCACTTT
CASSRAGRGTYNSPLHF
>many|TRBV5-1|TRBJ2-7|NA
TGCGCCAGCAGCTTGGGGCAGGTTGGCTACGAGCAGTACTTC
CASSLGQVGYEQYF
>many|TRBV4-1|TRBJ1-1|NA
TGCGCCAGCAGCCAAGATGGCAGGGGAGGGACTGAAGCTTTCTTT
CASSQDGRGGTEAFF
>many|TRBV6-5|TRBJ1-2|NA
TGTGCCAGCAGTTACTCGGGCAGGGAGAGAGGCTACACCTTC
CASSYSGRERGYTF
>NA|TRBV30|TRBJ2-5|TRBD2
TGTGCCTGGAGTGTACCAGGCGGGAGGGTGTACCAAGAGACCCAGTACTTC
CAWSVPGGRVYQETQYF